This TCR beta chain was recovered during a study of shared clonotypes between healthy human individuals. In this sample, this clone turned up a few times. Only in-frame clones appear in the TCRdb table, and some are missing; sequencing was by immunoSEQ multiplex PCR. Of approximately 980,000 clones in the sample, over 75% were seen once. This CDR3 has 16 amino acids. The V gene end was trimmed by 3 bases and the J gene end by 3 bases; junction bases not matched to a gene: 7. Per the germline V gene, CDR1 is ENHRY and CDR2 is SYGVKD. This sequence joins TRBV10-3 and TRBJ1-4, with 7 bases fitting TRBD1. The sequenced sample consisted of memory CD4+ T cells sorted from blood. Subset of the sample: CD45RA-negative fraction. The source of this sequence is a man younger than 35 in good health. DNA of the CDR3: TGTGCCATCAGTGAATCGGAGGGGGCGGCTAATGAAAAACTGTTTTTT. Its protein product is CAISESEGAANEKLFF.